This TCR beta chain was sequenced during a study of response to subunit inactivated influenza vaccine. Regarding the study as a whole: Authors suggested each seasonal flu vaccination may recruit only limited numbers of new T cells.

Using its own MiXCR run on the RT-PCR reads, TCRdb lists one record per CDR3 protein. The data hold 550,000 to 600,000 distinct CDR3 sequences, with 12% observed a single time. Details on this clonotype: Its antigen is currently unknown.

The CDR3 runs 16 residues. CDR1 and CDR2 (germline): SGHRS, YFSETQ. V trimming: 4 bases; J trimming: 6 bases; junction bases outside the gene matches: 11. V is TRBV5-1 and J is TRBJ2-1, with 9 bases matching TRBD2. The material sequenced was PBMCs from blood, taken on the day of vaccination. The source is a man aged 45-65 years who received an inactivated influenza vaccine. Here the CDR3 reads CASSLPLAGDGNEQFF. The CDR3, as DNA: TGCGCCAGCAGCCTCCCCTTAGCGGGAGATGGCAATGAGCAGTTCTTC.